This T cell receptor (beta chain) was identified during a study of blood T cell repertoires in COVID-19. Across the study: Sources were T cells, B-cell-depleted T cells, or PBMCs; the material itself was cDNA or gDNA.

Residents of approximately 25 US areas, aged about 18 to 89 years, made up the participants. Participant reports of clinical history set cohort assignment. Sequencing used immunoSEQ multiplex PCR; TCRdb keeps in-frame clones, though not all of them. In the table there are 50,000 to 65,000 clones, 72% of which are singletons. Germline V gene data show CDR1 as SEHNR and CDR2 as FQNEAQ (reference sequence). The CDR3 totals 16 residues. V was shortened by 5 bases and J by 0 bases, with 14 bases between the two germline ends. V gene TRBV7-9 combines with J gene TRBJ1-5; D call uncertain. The receptor's source is a woman in her fifties or sixties who had been exposed to COVID-19. The source material was PBMCs or T cells enriched from blood (not recorded which). The chain's CDR3 is CASSPAGRNSNQPQHF. CDR3 nucleotides: TGTGCCAGCAGCCCGGCAGGCCGCAATAGCAATCAGCCCCAGCATTTT.